This T cell receptor beta chain was identified in a study of control samples from healthy donors and cancer patients. CDR3 length equals 17 residues. V lost 2 bases, J lost 4 bases, and 18 bases lay in between. The germline V gene has CDR1 SGHTA and CDR2 FQGNSA. The data were produced by immunoSEQ multiplex PCR, yet TCRdb's version contains in-frame clones alone and is incomplete. The top ten hold around a tenth of the sample, which has 65,000 to 90,000 clones, about 89% seen once. The chain has TRBV7-2 and TRBJ2-1; D remains unclear. Sequences were obtained from PBMCs. This receptor was identified in a woman between 45 and 65 years old with colorectal cancer. The CDR3 nucleotides are TGTGCCAGCAGCTTAATGCCCCCACCGACGCCATACAATGAGCAGTTCTTC. This translates into CASSLMPPPTPYNEQFF.